This entry lists 2 T cell receptor beta chains sequenced from one sample in a study of blood T cells in healthy people across ages. Using a J-beta primer mix together with a sample-barcoded 5' primer, a second PCR was run for about 6 to 11 cycles. TCRdb called the 5' RACE reads again in MiXCR, with one record for every CDR3 protein. Here the sample spans roughly 1,500,000 distinct CDR3 sequences, 30% to 40% being singletons. The sample was blood. The receptors come from a young woman in good health.

The chain is built from TRBV20-1 and TRBJ2-1; TRBD2 agrees at 11 bases. The J segment lost 5 bases and the V segment lost 1 base, leaving 7 bases of the junction unmatched. CDR3 length: 16 amino acids. CDR1 and CDR2 (germline): DFQATT, SNEGSKA (reference sequence). The CDR3 here is CSARVFSGRDHNEQFF. The CDR3 DNA sequence: TGCAGTGCTAGAGTCTTTAGCGGGAGGGATCACAATGAGCAGTTCTTC.

The V call is TRBV6-1, the J call TRBJ2-5, with a weak D call TRBD2 (5 bases). Between the trimmed V and J ends, which lost 4 bases and 11 bases, there was a span of 17 bases. The CDR3 covers 13 residues. Per germline, CDR1 MNHNS and CDR2 SASEGT. The CDR3 loop is CASSAGESWEQYF. CDR3 coding DNA: TGTGCCAGCAGTGCCGGCGAGTCCTGGGAGCAGTACTTC.